The TCR beta chain under discussion was sequenced for a study of cytomegalovirus exposure and HLA in healthy donors. This clone was recorded once. Its antigen is as yet unknown. Study-wide findings and caveats: HLA alleles were associated with 16,000 or so TCR beta sequences in a later analysis at 0.05 false discovery rate. Across HLA loci, a later analysis found differing TCR association rates, with DRB1 most and HLA-C fewest. TCR beta V- and J-gene trimming, according to a later analysis, was linked to a missense DCLRE1C variant. The only immune exposure information that was available was CMV serostatus.

Primers: 60 Vbeta forward and 13 Jbeta reverse. Method: immunoSEQ multiplex PCR; TCRdb's copy keeps in-frame clones and lacks some. The data show about 160,000 clones, 82% seen once. V was clipped by 6 bases and J by 5 bases; unmatched bases: 3. CDR1 is SNHLY, CDR2 FYNNEI, per germline. CDR3 length equals 12 residues. The chain uses TRBV2 and TRBJ1-2, with 7 bases matching TRBD1. The receptor was derived from a girl under 18 in good health and CMV-seropositive. The sequencing input was PBMCs. The CDR3 DNA follows: TGTGCCAGCAGCAGGACAGGTTATGGCTACACCTTC. It translates to CASSRTGYGYTF.